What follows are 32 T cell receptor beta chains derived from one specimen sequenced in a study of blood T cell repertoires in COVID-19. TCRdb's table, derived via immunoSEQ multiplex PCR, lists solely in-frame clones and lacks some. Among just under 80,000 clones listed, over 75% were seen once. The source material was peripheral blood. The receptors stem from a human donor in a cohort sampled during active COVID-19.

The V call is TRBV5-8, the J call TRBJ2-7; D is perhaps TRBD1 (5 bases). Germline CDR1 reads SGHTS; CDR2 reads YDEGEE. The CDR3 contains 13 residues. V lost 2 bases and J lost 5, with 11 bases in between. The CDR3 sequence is CASSLGVGNEQYF. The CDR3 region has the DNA TGTGCCAGCAGCTTAGGGGTAGGAAACGAGCAGTACTTC.

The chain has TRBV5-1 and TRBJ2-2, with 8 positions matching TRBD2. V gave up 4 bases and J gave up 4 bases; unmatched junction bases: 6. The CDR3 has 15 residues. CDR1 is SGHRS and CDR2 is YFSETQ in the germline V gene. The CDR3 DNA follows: TGCGCCAGCAGCCGGCGGGGGGTAGGCACCGGGGAGCTGTTTTTT. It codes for CASSRRGVGTGELFF.

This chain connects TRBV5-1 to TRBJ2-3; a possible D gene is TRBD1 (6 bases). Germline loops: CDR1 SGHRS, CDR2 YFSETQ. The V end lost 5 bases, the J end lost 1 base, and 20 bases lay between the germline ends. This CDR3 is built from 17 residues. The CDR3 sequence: CASSKDSAPRGTDTQYF. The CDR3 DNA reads TGCGCCAGCAGTAAGGACAGTGCTCCGCGGGGCACAGATACGCAGTATTTT. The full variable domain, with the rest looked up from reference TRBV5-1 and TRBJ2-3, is KAGVTQTPRYLIKTRGQQVTLSCSPISGHRSVSWYQQTPGQGLQFLFEYFSETQRNKGNFPGRFSGRQFSNSRSEMNVSTLELGDSALYLCASSKDSAPRGTDTQYFGPGTRLTVL.

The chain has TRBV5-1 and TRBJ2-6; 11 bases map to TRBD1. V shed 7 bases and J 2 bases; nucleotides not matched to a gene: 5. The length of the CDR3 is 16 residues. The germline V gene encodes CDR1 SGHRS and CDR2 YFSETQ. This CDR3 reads CASRWTGGAGANVLTF. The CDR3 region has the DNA TGCGCCAGCCGTTGGACAGGGGGCGCTGGGGCCAACGTCCTGACTTTC.

The chain's CDR3 is CASSPSLAGANEQYF. CDR3 sequence (DNA): TGTGCCAGCAGCCCCTCACTAGCGGGAGCCAACGAGCAGTACTTC. The chain joins TRBV11-3 to TRBJ2-7, with 11 bases aligning to TRBD2. CDR1 SGHNT and CDR2 YENEEA come from the germline V gene. The CDR3 has 15 residues. V shed 5 bases, J shed 5 bases, and the junction held 8 bases outside the gene matches.

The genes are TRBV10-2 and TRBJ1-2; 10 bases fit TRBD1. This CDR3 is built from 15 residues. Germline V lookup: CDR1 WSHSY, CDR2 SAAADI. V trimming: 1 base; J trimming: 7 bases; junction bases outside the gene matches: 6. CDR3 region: CASSELAGTGAGYTF. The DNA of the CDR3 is TGCGCCAGCAGTGAGTTAGCCGGGACAGGGGCTGGCTACACCTTC.

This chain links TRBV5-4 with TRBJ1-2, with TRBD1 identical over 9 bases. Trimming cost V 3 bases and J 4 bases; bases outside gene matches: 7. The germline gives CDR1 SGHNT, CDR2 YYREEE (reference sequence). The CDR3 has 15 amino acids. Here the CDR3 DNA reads TGTGCCAGCAGCTCTCCTACAGGGGGCGTCTATGGCTACACCTTC. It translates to CASSSPTGGVYGYTF.

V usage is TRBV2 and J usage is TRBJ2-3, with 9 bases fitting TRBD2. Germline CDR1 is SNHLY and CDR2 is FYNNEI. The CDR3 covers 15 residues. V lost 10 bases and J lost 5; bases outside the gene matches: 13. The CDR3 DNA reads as TGTGCCACTGCCCGCCGGCCTAGCGGGGTAGATACGCAGTATTTT. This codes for CATARRPSGVDTQYF.

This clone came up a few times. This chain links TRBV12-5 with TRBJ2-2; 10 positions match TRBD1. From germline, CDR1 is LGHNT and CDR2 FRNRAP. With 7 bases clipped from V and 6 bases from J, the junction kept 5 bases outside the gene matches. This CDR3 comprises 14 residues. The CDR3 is CASAPTGGPGELFF. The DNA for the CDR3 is TGTGCTAGTGCCCCGACAGGGGGCCCCGGGGAGCTGTTTTTT.

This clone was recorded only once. The CDR3 nucleotides read TGTGCCAGCAGCATTGGACAGGGTGTTAATTCACCCCTCCACTTT. This translates into CASSIGQGVNSPLHF. The rearrangement links TRBV5-8 to TRBJ1-6, with 8 bases identical to TRBD1. The germline V gene encodes CDR1 SGHTS and CDR2 YDEGEE. This CDR3 contains 15 residues. V was pared by 4 bases and J by 6 bases, with 6 bases of the junction left unmatched.

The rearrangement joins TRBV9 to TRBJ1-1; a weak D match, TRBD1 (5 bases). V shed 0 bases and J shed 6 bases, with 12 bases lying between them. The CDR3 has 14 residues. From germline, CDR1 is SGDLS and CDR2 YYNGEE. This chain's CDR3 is CASSVAAGYAEAFF. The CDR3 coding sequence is TGTGCCAGCAGCGTAGCGGCAGGGTATGCTGAAGCTTTCTTT.

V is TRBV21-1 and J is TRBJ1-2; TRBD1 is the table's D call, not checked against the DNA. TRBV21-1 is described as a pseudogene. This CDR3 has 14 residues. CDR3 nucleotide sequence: TGTGCCAGCAGCAAAGGATGGGCCCGCTATGGCTACACCTTC. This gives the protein CASSKGWARYGYTF.

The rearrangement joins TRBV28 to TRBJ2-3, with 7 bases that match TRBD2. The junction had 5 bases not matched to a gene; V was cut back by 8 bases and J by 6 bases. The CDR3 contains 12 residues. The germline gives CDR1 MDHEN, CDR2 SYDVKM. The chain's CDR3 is CASWGGADTQYF. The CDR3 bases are TGTGCCAGCTGGGGGGGTGCGGATACGCAGTATTTT.

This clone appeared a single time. CDR3 in DNA: TGTGCCAGCAGAGAGGGACAGGGGATTAACTATGGCTACACCTTC. It specifies CASREGQGINYGYTF. The chain couples TRBV2 to TRBJ1-2; TRBD1 aligns across 10 bases. CDR1 is SNHLY, CDR2 FYNNEI, per germline. With 6 bases clipped from V and 1 base from J, the junction kept 5 bases outside the gene matches. This CDR3 is 15 amino acids long. The complete variable domain, with remaining parts taken from reference TRBV2 and TRBJ1-2, reads EPEVTQTPSHQVTQMGQEVILRCVPISNHLYFYWYRQILGQKVEFLVSFYNNEISEKSEIFDDQFSVERPDGSNFTLKIRSTKLEDSAMYFCASREGQGINYGYTFGSGTRLTVV.

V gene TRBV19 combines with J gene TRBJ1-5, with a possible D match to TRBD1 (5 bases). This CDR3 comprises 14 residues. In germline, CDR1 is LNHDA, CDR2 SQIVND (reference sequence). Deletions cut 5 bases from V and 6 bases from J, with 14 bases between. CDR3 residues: CASSARGDRQPQHF. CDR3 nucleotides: TGTGCCAGTAGTGCCCGGGGGGACCGTCAGCCCCAGCATTTT.

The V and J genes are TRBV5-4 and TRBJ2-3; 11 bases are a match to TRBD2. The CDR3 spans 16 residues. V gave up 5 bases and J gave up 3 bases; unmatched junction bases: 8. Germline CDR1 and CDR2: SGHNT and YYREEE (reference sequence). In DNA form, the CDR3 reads TGTGCCAGCAGAGTTAGCGGGGGGGCCTGGACAGATACGCAGTATTTT. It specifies CASRVSGGAWTDTQYF.

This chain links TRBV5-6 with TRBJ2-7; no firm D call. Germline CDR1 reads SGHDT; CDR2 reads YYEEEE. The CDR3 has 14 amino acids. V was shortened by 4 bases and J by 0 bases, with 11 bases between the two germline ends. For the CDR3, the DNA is TGTGCCAGCAGCCCGTCGGGTAGCTCCTACGAGCAGTACTTC. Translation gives CASSPSGSSYEQYF. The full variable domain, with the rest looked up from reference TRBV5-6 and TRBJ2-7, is DAGVTQSPTHLIKTRGQQVTLRCSPKSGHDTVSWYQQALGQGPQFIFQYYEEEERQRGNFPDRFSGHQFPNYSSELNVNALLLGDSALYLCASSPSGSSYEQYFGPGTRLTVT.

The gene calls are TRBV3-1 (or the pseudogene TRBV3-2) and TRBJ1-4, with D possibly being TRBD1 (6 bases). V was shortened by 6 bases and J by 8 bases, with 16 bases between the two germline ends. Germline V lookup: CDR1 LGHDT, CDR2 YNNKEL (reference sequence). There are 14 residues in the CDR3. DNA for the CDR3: TGTGCCAGCAGGGACAGAGCAACTTCGGAAAAACTGTTTTTT. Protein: CASRDRATSEKLFF.

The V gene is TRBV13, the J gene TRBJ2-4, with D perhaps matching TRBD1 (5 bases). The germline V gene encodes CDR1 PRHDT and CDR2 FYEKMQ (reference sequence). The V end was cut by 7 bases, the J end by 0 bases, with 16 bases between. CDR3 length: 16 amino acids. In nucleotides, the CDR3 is TGTGCCAGCAACCGAAGGGGTAAACTAGCCAAAAACATTCAGTACTTC. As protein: CASNRRGKLAKNIQYF.

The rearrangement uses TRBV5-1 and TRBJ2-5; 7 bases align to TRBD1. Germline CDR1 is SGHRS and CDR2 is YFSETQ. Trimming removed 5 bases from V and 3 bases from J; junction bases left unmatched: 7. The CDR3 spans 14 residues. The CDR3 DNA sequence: TGCGCCAGCAGACCAGGACAGGAGAAAGAGACCCAGTACTTC. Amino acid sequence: CASRPGQEKETQYF.

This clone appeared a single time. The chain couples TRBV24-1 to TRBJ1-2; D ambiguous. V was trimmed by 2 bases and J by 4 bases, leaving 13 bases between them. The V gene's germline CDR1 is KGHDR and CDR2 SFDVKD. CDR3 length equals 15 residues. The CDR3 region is CATSDSTISAYGYTF. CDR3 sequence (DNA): TGTGCCACCAGTGATTCGACGATCAGCGCCTATGGCTACACCTTC.

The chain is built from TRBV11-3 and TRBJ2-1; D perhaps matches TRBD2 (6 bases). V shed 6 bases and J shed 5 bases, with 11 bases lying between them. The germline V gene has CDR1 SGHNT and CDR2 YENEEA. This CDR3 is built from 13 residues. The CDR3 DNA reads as TGTGCCAGCAGACAGTCGGGGGACAATGAGCAGTTCTTC. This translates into CASRQSGDNEQFF.

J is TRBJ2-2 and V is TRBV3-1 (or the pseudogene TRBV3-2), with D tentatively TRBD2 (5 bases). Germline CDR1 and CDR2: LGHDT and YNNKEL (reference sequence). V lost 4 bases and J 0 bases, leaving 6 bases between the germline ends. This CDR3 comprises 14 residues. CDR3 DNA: TGTGCCAGCAGCCCGCGGGCGAACACCGGGGAGCTGTTTTTT. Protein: CASSPRANTGELFF.

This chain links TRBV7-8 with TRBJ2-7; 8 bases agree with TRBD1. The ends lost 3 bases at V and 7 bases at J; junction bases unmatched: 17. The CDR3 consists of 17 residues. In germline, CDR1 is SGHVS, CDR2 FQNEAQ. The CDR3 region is CASSFLQTPGQVREQYF. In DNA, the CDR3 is TGTGCCAGCAGCTTTTTGCAGACCCCGGGACAGGTTCGGGAGCAGTACTTC.

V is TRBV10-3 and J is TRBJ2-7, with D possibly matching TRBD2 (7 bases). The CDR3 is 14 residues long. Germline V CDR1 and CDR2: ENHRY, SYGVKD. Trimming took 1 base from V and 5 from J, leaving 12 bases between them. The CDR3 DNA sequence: TGTGCCATCAGTGAGTGGGGGGGGCGCGACGAGCAGTACTTC. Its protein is CAISEWGGRDEQYF.

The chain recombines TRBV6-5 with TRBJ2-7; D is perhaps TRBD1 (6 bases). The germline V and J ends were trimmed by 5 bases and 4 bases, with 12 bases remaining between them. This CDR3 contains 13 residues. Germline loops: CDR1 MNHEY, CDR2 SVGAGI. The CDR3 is CASSNDRSYEQYF. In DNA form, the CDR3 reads TGTGCCAGCAGTAATGACAGGTCATACGAGCAGTACTTC.

DNA of the CDR3: TGTGCCAGCAGTTACTCAGCGGGACAAGAGACCCAGTACTTC. It encodes CASSYSAGQETQYF. The chain joins TRBV6-2 or TRBV6-3 to TRBJ2-5; 7 bases agree with TRBD2. The CDR3 covers 14 residues. V gave up 0 bases and J gave up 2 bases; unmatched junction bases: 0. The germline V gene encodes CDR1 MNHEY and CDR2 SVGEGT.

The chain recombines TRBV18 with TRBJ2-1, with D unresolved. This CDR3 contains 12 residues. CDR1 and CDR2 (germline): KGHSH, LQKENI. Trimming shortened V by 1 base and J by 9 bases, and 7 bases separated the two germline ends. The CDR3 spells CASSPRWSEQFF. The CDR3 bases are TGTGCCAGCTCACCACGGTGGAGTGAGCAGTTCTTC.

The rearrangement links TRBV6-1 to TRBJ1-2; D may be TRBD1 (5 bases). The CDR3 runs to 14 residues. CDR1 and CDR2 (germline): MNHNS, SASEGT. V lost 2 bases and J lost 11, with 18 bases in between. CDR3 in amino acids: CASSELNQAGQYTF. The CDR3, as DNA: TGTGCCAGCAGTGAACTCAATCAAGCAGGGCAATACACCTTC.

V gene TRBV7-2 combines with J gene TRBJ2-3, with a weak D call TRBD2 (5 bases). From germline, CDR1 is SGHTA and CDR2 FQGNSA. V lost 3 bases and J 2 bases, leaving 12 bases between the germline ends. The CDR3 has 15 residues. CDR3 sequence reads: CASSLWVGNTDTQYF. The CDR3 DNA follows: TGTGCCAGCAGCTTGTGGGTCGGGAACACAGATACGCAGTATTTT.

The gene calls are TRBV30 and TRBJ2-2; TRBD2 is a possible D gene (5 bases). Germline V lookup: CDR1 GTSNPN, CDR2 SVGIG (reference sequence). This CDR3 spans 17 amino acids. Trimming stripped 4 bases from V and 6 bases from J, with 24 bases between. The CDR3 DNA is TGTGCCTGGAAATCGATCGCCGGGGATCAAAACGCCGGGGAGCTGTTTTTT. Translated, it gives CAWKSIAGDQNAGELFF.

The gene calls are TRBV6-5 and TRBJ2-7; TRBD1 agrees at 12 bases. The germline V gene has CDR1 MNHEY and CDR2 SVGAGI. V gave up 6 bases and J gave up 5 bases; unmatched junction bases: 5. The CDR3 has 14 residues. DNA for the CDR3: TGTGCCAGCAGGGGACAGGGGGCTTTTAACGAGCAGTACTTC. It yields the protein CASRGQGAFNEQYF.